Below, 25 T cell receptor beta chains from the same sample are listed, as sequenced in a study of CD8 T cells in ankylosing spondylitis. Study-wide points: The study identified a TCR beta motif of several highly homologous variants that appeared characteristic of ankylosing spondylitis blood.

These receptors' targets are unknown. TCRdb processed the 5' RACE reads anew with MiXCR; each CDR3 protein has one entry. Of 500,000 to 550,000 distinct CDR3 sequences in the sample, 9.5% to 15% were seen once. The specimen was blood, either unsorted or a sorted T cell fraction (not recorded which). The receptor source for this set is a male donor with ankylosing spondylitis.

This clonotype has a handful of counts. The V and J genes are TRBV10-3 and TRBJ1-1, with 7 bases matching TRBD1. There are 14 residues in the CDR3. The ends lost 5 bases at V and 0 bases at J; junction bases unmatched: 3. Germline V lookup: CDR1 ENHRY, CDR2 SYGVKD. DNA of the CDR3: TGTGCCATCAGTTGGGACAGCATGAACACTGAAGCTTTCTTT. Residues: CAISWDSMNTEAFF.

Ten or more counts support this clonotype. This chain uses TRBV11-3 with TRBJ2-1; 7 positions match TRBD2. Trimming took 6 bases from V and 3 from J; bases not matched to a gene: 11. This CDR3 has 16 residues. The germline V gene encodes CDR1 SGHNT and CDR2 YENEEA. The CDR3 DNA reads as TGTGCCAGCAGTCGCGGGAGTCCCCCAAACTACAATGAGCAGTTCTTC. It codes for CASSRGSPPNYNEQFF.

This sequence joins TRBV4-1 and TRBJ1-2, with D possibly being TRBD1 (6 bases). Germline V lookup: CDR1 MGHRA, CDR2 YSYEKL. The CDR3 runs 15 residues. V was clipped by 0 bases and J by 5 bases, with 13 bases between them. Here the CDR3 reads CASSQDGGGAYGYTF. CDR3 bases: TGCGCCAGCAGCCAAGATGGCGGGGGGGCGTATGGCTACACCTTC.

This clonotype has a count of ten or more. J is TRBJ2-3 and V is TRBV5-1; perhaps D is TRBD1 or TRBD2 (5 bases each). V gave up 0 bases and J gave up 1 base, with 6 bases separating them. Germline V CDR1 and CDR2: SGHRS, YFSETQ. This CDR3 comprises 14 residues. The CDR3 sequence is CASSLGGRTDTQYF. CDR3 nucleotides: TGCGCCAGCAGCTTGGGGGGACGCACAGATACGCAGTATTTT.

The table lists this clonotype with a few counts. The J gene is TRBJ2-1, the V gene TRBV18; D may be TRBD2 (5 bases). V shed 3 bases and J shed 4 bases, with 16 bases lying between them. The CDR3 contains 16 residues. Germline CDR1 KGHSH, CDR2 LQKENI. Here the CDR3 reads CASSPGATTPYNEQFF. CDR3 in DNA: TGTGCCAGCTCACCGGGAGCGACAACCCCTTACAATGAGCAGTTCTTC.

Ten or more counts support this clonotype. The rearrangement links TRBV27 to TRBJ2-1; 7 positions match TRBD2. Germline CDR1 reads MNHEY; CDR2 reads SMNVEV (reference sequence). Unmatched junction bases numbered 9, after V lost 5 bases and J lost 8 bases. The CDR3 is 14 residues long. CDR3 nucleotide sequence: TGTGCCAGCAGTCCCGGACTAGGTTACGATGAGCAGTTCTTC. Protein: CASSPGLGYDEQFF.

The table lists this clonotype with many counts. V and J are TRBV5-1 and TRBJ1-1; 9 bases match TRBD1. The trim removed 3 bases at V and 4 bases at J, leaving 4 bases unmatched. This CDR3 is 14 amino acids long. Germline assignment: CDR1 SGHRS and CDR2 YFSETQ. The CDR3 protein is CASSSEQGATEAFF. DNA for the CDR3: TGCGCCAGCAGCTCCGAACAGGGGGCCACTGAAGCTTTCTTT.

This clonotype has a count of ten or more. This rearrangement joins TRBV7-6 to TRBJ2-1, with D perhaps being TRBD1 or TRBD2 (6 bases each). The CDR3 covers 16 residues. V lost 6 bases and J 4 bases, leaving 19 bases between the germline ends. The V gene's germline CDR1 is SGHVS and CDR2 FNYEAQ. CDR3 bases: TGTGCCAGCAGTTATGGGGGCGCGGGATCATACAATGAGCAGTTCTTC. As protein: CASSYGGAGSYNEQFF.

The J gene is TRBJ2-3, the V gene TRBV30, with D perhaps TRBD2 (7 bases). V was shortened by 4 bases and J by 4 bases, with 18 bases between the two germline ends. The germline V gene encodes CDR1 GTSNPN and CDR2 SVGIG (reference sequence). The CDR3 is made up of 15 amino acids. The CDR3: CAWTKRGARSDTQYF. The CDR3 DNA reads as TGTGCCTGGACCAAACGGGGGGCTCGCTCAGATACGCAGTATTTT.

The chain recombines TRBV20-1 with TRBJ2-3; TRBD1 aligns across 9 bases. Germline CDR1 and CDR2: DFQATT and SNEGSKA (reference sequence). The CDR3 loop spans 15 amino acids. The V and J ends lost 0 bases and 1 base, in that order; junction bases with no gene match: 2. CDR3 loop: CSARDWDRGTDTQYF. For the CDR3, the DNA is TGCAGTGCTAGAGATTGGGACAGGGGCACAGATACGCAGTATTTT.

In this sample, this clonotype turned up a few times. The rearrangement joins TRBV20-1 to TRBJ2-5, with D uncertain. Trimming took off 3 bases at V and 1 base at J, with 9 bases between the two ends. The CDR3 has 13 residues. Germline CDR1 and CDR2: DFQATT and SNEGSKA (reference sequence). This CDR3 is CSASFNAQETQYF. CDR3 DNA: TGCAGTGCTAGTTTTAACGCCCAAGAGACCCAGTACTTC.

The chain recombines TRBV10-3 with TRBJ1-6; D not certain. Looked up from germline, CDR1 is ENHRY and CDR2 is SYGVKD. The CDR3 contains 15 residues. V lost 2 bases to trimming and J lost 5 bases, with 10 bases between them. DNA for the CDR3: TGTGCCATCAGTGAGAATACACAGAATAATTCACCCCTCCACTTT. It specifies CAISENTQNNSPLHF.

V is TRBV2 and J is TRBJ2-2; D is possibly TRBD2 (6 bases). Deletions cut 1 base from V and 5 bases from J, with 11 bases between. The CDR3 consists of 15 residues. The germline CDR1 and CDR2 sequences are SNHLY and FYNNEI. The CDR3 region has the DNA TGTGCCAGCAGTGAAGAACAGGCGGGGACCGGGGAGCTGTTTTTT. Encoded protein: CASSEEQAGTGELFF. Complete variable domain (other parts from reference TRBV2 and TRBJ2-2): EPEVTQTPSHQVTQMGQEVILRCVPISNHLYFYWYRQILGQKVEFLVSFYNNEISEKSEIFDDQFSVERPDGSNFTLKIRSTKLEDSAMYFCASSEEQAGTGELFFGEGSRLTVL.

This clonotype showed up just a few times. This sequence joins TRBV7-9 and TRBJ1-5; 9 positions agree with TRBD1. V lost 4 bases, J lost 6 bases, and 4 bases stayed unmatched. There are 14 residues in the CDR3. In germline, CDR1 is SEHNR, CDR2 FQNEAQ (reference sequence). CDR3 sequence: CASSSDRGGQPQHF. As DNA, the CDR3 is TGTGCCAGCAGCTCGGACAGGGGAGGTCAGCCCCAGCATTTT.

The V gene is TRBV5-1, the J gene TRBJ2-2; no definite D call. There are 15 residues in the CDR3. The V gene's germline CDR1 is SGHRS and CDR2 YFSETQ. V lost 0 bases, J lost 2 bases, and 8 bases lay in between. CDR3 nucleotides: TGCGCCAGCAGCTTGGTGCAGGCAAACACCGGGGAGCTGTTTTTT. It encodes CASSLVQANTGELFF.

The table lists this clonotype with many counts. V gene TRBV10-3 combines with J gene TRBJ2-1; D is ambiguous. CDR3 length: 14 amino acids. From germline, CDR1 is ENHRY and CDR2 SYGVKD. With 6 bases removed from V and 1 base from J, the gap between germline ends came to 10 bases. In DNA, the CDR3 is TGTGCCATCAGACCAAGAGTTTCCTACAATGAGCAGTTCTTC. As protein: CAIRPRVSYNEQFF.

The rearrangement joins TRBV7-9 to TRBJ2-7, with 9 bases that match TRBD2. V gave up 3 bases and J gave up 5 bases; unmatched junction bases: 5. CDR3 length: 14 amino acids. CDR1 and CDR2 from the germline V gene are SEHNR and FQNEAQ (reference sequence). The CDR3 loop is CASSFSGSKNEQYF. The CDR3 nucleotides read TGTGCCAGCAGCTTTAGCGGGAGTAAGAACGAGCAGTACTTC.

This clonotype has a handful of counts. This sequence joins TRBV10-3 and TRBJ1-2, with D possibly being TRBD1 (5 bases). Germline CDR1 ENHRY, CDR2 SYGVKD. Trimming removed 4 bases at V and 6 bases at J, with 18 bases between. This CDR3 has 15 amino acids. The CDR3 protein is CAISVQVGRVDGYTF. CDR3 sequence (DNA): TGTGCCATCAGTGTCCAGGTGGGCAGGGTCGATGGCTACACCTTC.

In its sample, this clonotype was seen a few times. The chain carries TRBV27 and TRBJ1-1; D is unresolved. Germline CDR1 reads MNHEY; CDR2 reads SMNVEV (reference sequence). The V end was cut by 7 bases, the J end by 1 base, with 10 bases between. The CDR3 runs 13 residues. The CDR3, as DNA: TGTGCCAGCAACCCACTGGGGAACACTGAAGCTTTCTTT. Protein sequence: CASNPLGNTEAFF.

The sample holds many counts of this clonotype. The rearrangement uses TRBV7-2 and TRBJ2-3; D gene ambiguous. Germline V lookup: CDR1 SGHTA, CDR2 FQGNSA. Trimming stripped 6 bases from V and 2 bases from J, with 12 bases between. This CDR3 contains 14 residues. The CDR3 DNA follows: TGTGCCAGCAGTTCCGCGTCCTACACAGATACGCAGTATTTT. This codes for CASSSASYTDTQYF.

The CDR3 loop is CSASRGGNEQFF. CDR3 coding DNA: TGCAGTGCTAGTCGAGGGGGCAATGAGCAGTTCTTC. The rearrangement uses TRBV20-1 and TRBJ2-1, with D maybe TRBD1 (6 bases). The CDR3 covers 12 residues. The V end was cut by 3 bases, the J end by 6 bases, with 9 bases between. Germline values: CDR1 DFQATT, CDR2 SNEGSKA (reference sequence).

The sample holds a few counts of this clonotype. The rearrangement links TRBV2 to TRBJ2-7, with D possibly being TRBD2 (5 bases). The CDR3 contains 13 residues. CDR1 is SNHLY, CDR2 FYNNEI, per germline. Trimming removed 4 bases at V and 6 bases at J, with 13 bases between. The CDR3 sequence is CASSVDPGVEQYF. For the CDR3, the DNA is TGTGCCAGCAGTGTGGACCCCGGGGTCGAGCAGTACTTC.

There are many counts of this clonotype. The chain combines TRBV5-6 with TRBJ2-1; 11 bases agree with TRBD2. Germline V gene sequence: CDR1 SGHDT, CDR2 YYEEEE. The junction had 13 bases not matched to a gene; V was cut back by 2 bases and J by 12 bases. The CDR3 covers 16 residues. Here the CDR3 DNA reads TGTGCCAGCAGCTTCGGACTAGCGGGCCTATCTAGCAGGCAGTTCTTC. Translation gives CASSFGLAGLSSRQFF.

This clonotype was found many times. CDR3 sequence: CASSPGTGGGYEQYV. In DNA, the CDR3 is TGCGCCAGCAGCCCGGGGACAGGGGGAGGCTACGAGCAGTACGTC. The chain carries TRBV5-1 and TRBJ2-7; 11 bases align to TRBD1. Germline V gene lookup returns CDR1 SGHRS and CDR2 YFSETQ. CDR3 length: 15 residues. With V trimmed by 4 bases and J by 3 bases, 6 bases remained unmatched.

At least ten counts were recorded for this clonotype. The V call is TRBV15, the J call TRBJ2-3, with TRBD2 matching over 13 bases. The V segment lost 0 bases and the J segment 9 bases; nucleotides outside the gene matches: 6. There are 16 residues in the CDR3. The germline V gene encodes CDR1 LNHNV and CDR2 YYDKDF (reference sequence). The CDR3 region is CATSREARGLAGTQYF. Here the CDR3 DNA reads TGTGCCACCAGCAGAGAAGCGAGGGGACTAGCGGGGACGCAGTATTTT.